The 7 T cell receptor beta chains below were found in one sample sequenced in a study of tumor-infiltrating lymphocytes in localized non-small cell lung cancer. The repertoire was sequenced with immunoSEQ multiplex PCR; TCRdb's copy has only in-frame clones and lacks some. The table has about 21,000 clones, more than 75% seen once. The sequencing input was lung tumor tissue. These receptors were obtained from a human donor with non-small cell lung cancer.

The V call is TRBV7-6, the J call TRBJ2-1; TRBD2 matches 7 bases. The CDR3 is made up of 18 amino acids. Trimming removed 3 bases from V and 4 bases from J; junction bases left unmatched: 15. Germline V gene sequence: CDR1 SGHVS, CDR2 FNYEAQ. DNA for the CDR3: TGTGCCAGCAGCTTTTCATCGGGACTCTTGGGGGGGTACAATGAGCAGTTCTTC. Translated, it gives CASSFSSGLLGGYNEQFF.

This chain connects TRBV28 to TRBJ1-2, with a weak D call TRBD1 (6 bases). The germline gives CDR1 MDHEN, CDR2 SYDVKM. The CDR3 is 14 amino acids. V gave up 6 bases and J gave up 4 bases, with 15 bases separating them. The CDR3 DNA follows: TGTGCCAGCAGACAATCAGGGGTAGGCTATGGCTACACCTTC. Its translation: CASRQSGVGYGYTF.

The CDR3 nucleotides read TGCGCCAGCAGCCAAGTAGTACAGAGCTACGAGCAGTACTTC. Amino acids: CASSQVVQSYEQYF. This sequence joins TRBV4-3 and TRBJ2-7, with D hard to call. Per germline, CDR1 LGHNA and CDR2 YSLEER. There are 14 residues in the CDR3. Trimming removed 1 base from V and 3 bases from J, with 10 bases in between.

The V and J genes are TRBV29-1 and TRBJ2-1, with 9 bases aligning to TRBD1. This CDR3 contains 14 residues. Germline V gives CDR1 SQVTM, CDR2 ANQGSEA. Trimming removed 8 bases from V and 1 base from J; junction bases left unmatched: 6. The CDR3 DNA reads as TGCAGCCTGCTGGGGACAGGGTCCTACAATGAGCAGTTCTTC. Translated, it gives CSLLGTGSYNEQFF.

The rearrangement links TRBV6-1 to TRBJ2-1; D is uncertain. The germline V gene encodes CDR1 MNHNS and CDR2 SASEGT. V was cut by 1 base and J by 9 bases, with 13 bases left in between. This CDR3 has 14 residues. The CDR3 region is CASSEDVRFAEQFF. The CDR3 DNA reads as TGTGCCAGCAGTGAAGACGTCCGGTTTGCTGAGCAGTTCTTC.

V usage is TRBV27 and J usage is TRBJ2-7; D is uncertain. This CDR3 comprises 14 residues. CDR1 is MNHEY and CDR2 is SMNVEV in the germline V gene (reference sequence). Trimming removed 2 bases at V and 3 bases at J, with 11 bases between. The CDR3 bases are TGTGCCAGCAGTTTAACCCTCGAGAGCTACGAGCAGTACTTC. This translates into CASSLTLESYEQYF.

The chain uses TRBV7-8 and TRBJ2-3; 10 positions match TRBD2. With 2 bases clipped from V and 7 bases from J, the junction kept 3 bases outside the gene matches. The CDR3 is 14 residues long. The V gene's germline CDR1 is SGHVS and CDR2 FQNEAQ. This chain's CDR3 is CASSLLAGVNTQYF. Here the CDR3 DNA reads TGTGCCAGCAGCTTACTAGCGGGAGTGAATACGCAGTATTTT.